This paragraph covers one TCR beta chain sequence. This sample is drawn from a study of T cell changes during pregnancy in multiple sclerosis. Profiled with immunoSEQ multiplex PCR; TCRdb holds only in-frame clones, not every one. The sample yields under 65,000 clones, around 90% seen once. J gave up 4 bases and V 6 bases, and 8 bases lay outside the gene matches. CDR1 and CDR2 (germline): SGHTA, FQGTGA. This CDR3 has 15 amino acids. The chain has TRBV7-3 and TRBJ2-1, with 8 bases aligning to TRBD2. The specimen comprised peripheral blood, sampled in the second trimester of pregnancy. This clonotype originated in a female donor with multiple sclerosis, enrolled in a pregnancy study. Here the CDR3 DNA reads TGTGCCAGCAGTCGAGCGGGAGATCAATACAATGAGCAGTTCTTC. Translating gives CASSRAGDQYNEQFF.